Listed here is a single TCR beta chain. No patient had received any treatment before thyroid surgery. The V segment lost 3 bases and the J segment 7 bases; nucleotides outside the gene matches: 11. The CDR3 extends over 15 amino acids. Germline V lookup: CDR1 MDHEN, CDR2 SYDVKM. This entry comes from a study of metastatic and nonmetastatic thyroid tumors. For the study at large: Repertoires of blood and of tissue (tumor or nodule) from malignant and benign thyroid patients were compared.

Original processing notes: Variation in CDR3 across clinicopathological groups served as the basis for constructing a distant-metastasis classifier in papillary thyroid cancer. TCRdb re-called the PCR reads through MiXCR. These V and J calls are TCRdb output, not the study's own analysis. The sample has some 55,000 clones; more than 20% are singletons. Sequences were obtained from blood. The rearrangement links TRBV28 to TRBJ1-1; 7 nucleotides agree with TRBD1. This clonotype was sampled from a female donor with papillary thyroid cancer or a benign thyroid nodule (not recorded which). Some clones in this sample may be carry-over from other donors' samples. The CDR3 spells CASSLSDVGGCEAFF. The CDR3 coding sequence is TGTGCCAGCAGTTTGTCGGACGTAGGGGGCTGTGAAGCTTTCTTT.